These 5 T cell receptor beta chains were all obtained from the same sample, sequenced in a study of CD8 T cells in ankylosing spondylitis. TCRdb reanalysed the 5' RACE reads using MiXCR and keeps one entry per CDR3 protein. The sample holds around 490,000 distinct CDR3 sequences; approximately 5.3% are singletons and the top ten take under 4.5%. These receptors have no known antigen. The study's findings and limits: A TCR beta motif of 8 or 9 highly homologous variants appeared characteristic of ankylosing spondylitis blood.

Material: blood, either unsorted or a sorted T cell fraction (not recorded which). The receptors shown here come from a male donor with ankylosing spondylitis.

This clonotype has a count of ten or more. The rearrangement uses TRBV11-2 and TRBJ2-5; maybe TRBD1 (6 bases). The ends were cut back, 6 bases at V and 1 base at J, with 15 bases in the middle. The CDR3 loop spans 15 amino acids. Germline CDR1 and CDR2: SGHAT and FQNNGV. This CDR3 reads CASSRIRGTQETQYF. In DNA form, the CDR3 reads TGTGCCAGCAGTCGTATAAGGGGGACCCAAGAGACCCAGTACTTC.

This clonotype has a count of ten or more. V and J are TRBV15 and TRBJ1-4; D is undetermined. Germline CDR1 reads LNHNV; CDR2 reads YYDKDF (reference sequence). V lost 4 bases to trimming and J lost 3 bases, with 12 bases between them. The CDR3 has 15 residues. Here the CDR3 reads CATSTLGSSNEKLFF. The CDR3 DNA follows: TGTGCCACCAGCACCCTCGGGTCGTCTAATGAAAAACTGTTTTTT.

This clonotype was seen ten or more times. V gene TRBV5-5 combines with J gene TRBJ2-7; no definite D call. This CDR3 has 13 residues. CDR1 is SGHKS and CDR2 is YYEKEE in the germline V gene (reference sequence). V shed 1 base and J shed 0 bases, with 5 bases lying between them. CDR3 sequence reads: CASSLHSSYEQYF. CDR3 bases: TGTGCCAGCAGCTTGCACAGCTCCTACGAGCAGTACTTC.

This clonotype was counted ten times or more. This chain connects TRBV7-9 to TRBJ1-4; a possible D gene is TRBD1 (5 bases). The germline gives CDR1 SEHNR, CDR2 FQNEAQ (reference sequence). CDR3 length: 15 residues. Trimming removed 3 bases from V and 7 bases from J, with 15 bases in between. For the CDR3, the DNA is TGTGCCAGCAGCTTTGCAGGGTTACGGAGTGAAAAACTGTTTTTT. It translates to CASSFAGLRSEKLFF.

This clonotype was detected ten times or more. The rearrangement joins TRBV12-3 or TRBV12-4 to TRBJ1-1; 8 bases align to TRBD1. This CDR3 is 14 amino acids long. Unmatched junction bases numbered 5, after V lost 2 bases and J lost 6 bases. CDR3 bases: TGTGCCAGCAGTTTACAGGGGGCGCGACCTGAAGCTTTCTTT. This codes for CASSLQGARPEAFF.